The 3 T cell receptor beta chains below come from one sample, sequenced in a study of CD8 T cells in ankylosing spondylitis. Regarding the study as a whole: Roughly eight highly homologous variants made up a TCR beta motif, and this motif appeared characteristic of ankylosing spondylitis blood.

Their cognate antigens are unknown. A single record per CDR3 protein comes from TCRdb applying MiXCR to the 5' RACE reads. The table includes approximately 500,000 distinct CDR3 sequences, roughly 12% detected once. Sequenced sample: blood, either unsorted or a sorted T cell fraction (not recorded which). The receptors derive from a male donor with ankylosing spondylitis.

The gene calls are TRBV12-3 or TRBV12-4 and TRBJ2-3, with D hard to call. V lost 6 bases, J lost 4 bases, and 17 bases lay in between. This CDR3 region has 15 residues. The CDR3 DNA sequence: TGTGCCAGCAGCGACAACCGGAAGACCGCAGATACGCAGTATTTT. It translates to CASSDNRKTADTQYF.

This clonotype occurred a few times. V and J are TRBV30 and TRBJ2-3; no firm D call. V was trimmed by 4 bases and J by 1 base, leaving 12 bases between them. CDR1 GTSNPN and CDR2 SVGIG come from the germline V gene (reference sequence). The CDR3 extends over 14 amino acids. CDR3 sequence reads: CAWKDSWGTDTQYF. The CDR3 DNA is TGTGCCTGGAAGGATTCATGGGGCACAGATACGCAGTATTTT.

This clonotype has only a few counts. V and J are TRBV7-7 and TRBJ2-1; TRBD2 matches 12 bases. J gave up 1 base and V 5 bases, and 9 bases lay outside the gene matches. The CDR3 has 18 amino acids. From germline, CDR1 is SSHAT and CDR2 FNYEAQ (reference sequence). The CDR3 DNA is TGTGCCAGCAGCCCGGGACTAGCGGGTGACGCATCCTACAATGAGCAGTTCTTC. Translation gives CASSPGLAGDASYNEQFF.